Detailed here is one T cell receptor beta chain. The target antigen is unknown. The data originate from a study of CD4 T cells in relation to SARS-CoV-2 and coronaviruses. In the study overall: PBMCs were cultured with antigen for less than twelve days before TCR beta sequencing. Regarding the study as a whole: Compared with monoreactive clones, crossreactive clones showed significantly weaker SARS-CoV-2 expansion.

Method: immunoSEQ multiplex PCR; TCRdb's copy keeps in-frame clones and lacks some. The sample comprises about 21,000 clones, about 80% of which are singletons, and around 12% rests with the top ten. Germline lookup yields CDR1 LNHDA and CDR2 SQIVND (reference sequence). This CDR3 comprises 13 residues. The V end lost 5 bases, the J end lost 4 bases, and 12 bases lay between the germline ends. Unexposed donor CD4+ T cells date from about 2011-2018, before the COVID-19 pandemic. After ten to eleven days of culture, CD4+ T cells were isolated. Testing used SARS-CoV-2 S/N and four cold-coronavirus spikes on unexposed-donor CD4+ T cells, cells permitting.

Specimen: CD4+ T cells from PBMCs, cultured in vitro. The TCR comes from a human donor in good health. This chain connects TRBV19 to TRBJ2-7; D is unresolved. The CDR3 protein is CASSALPGYEQYF. The DNA of the CDR3 is TGTGCCAGTAGTGCTCTCCCTGGGTACGAGCAGTACTTC.